This TCR beta chain emerged from a study of blood T cell repertoires in COVID-19. Trimming removed 5 bases from V and 4 bases from J, with 10 bases in between. The CDR3 is made up of 13 amino acids. Looked up from germline, CDR1 is LNHDA and CDR2 is SQIVND (reference sequence). Assay used: immunoSEQ multiplex PCR; TCRdb lists only in-frame clones, some missing. In the table there are roughly 200,000 clones, 90% of which are singletons. The rearrangement joins TRBV19 to TRBJ2-3; D uncertain. The source of this sequence is a man in his thirties or forties who had recovered from COVID-19. What was sequenced was PBMCs or T cells enriched from blood (not recorded which). CDR3 region: CASSFRVADTQYF. In DNA, the CDR3 is TGTGCCAGTAGTTTCCGAGTAGCAGATACGCAGTATTTT.